This T cell receptor beta chain emerged from a study of OX40 agonist ivuxolimab in advanced cancers. Study-wide findings and caveats: Patients with a partial response at 0.1-3.0 mg/kg had among the lowest clonal expansion. More expanded clones were seen, on average, in CD8+ T cells than in CD4+. At 0.1 to 3.0 mg/kg, CD4+ and CD8+ blood T cells expanded clonally by week 6.

As regards this clone: Its antigen remains unidentified.

Autoimmune disease history or systemic immunosuppression barred patients. The length of the CDR3 is 13 residues. The ends were cut back, 5 bases at V and 8 bases at J, with 16 bases in the middle. Germline V gives CDR1 SGHNT, CDR2 YYREEE (reference sequence). Assay: immunoSEQ multiplex PCR; the TCRdb copy retains only in-frame clones and omits some. This table holds about 67,000 clones, roughly 85% found once. This TCR derives from an adult with an advanced solid tumor such as melanoma, head and neck, liver or kidney cancer. Sequenced material: CD4+ or CD8+ T cells sorted from blood, taken in a trial of the OX40 agonist ivuxolimab. The chain links TRBV5-4 to TRBJ1-1; D may be TRBD1 (6 bases). As DNA, the CDR3 is TGTGCCAGCAGGCCCCGGGAGGGGGGAGAAGCTTTCTTT. It is translated as CASRPREGGEAFF.